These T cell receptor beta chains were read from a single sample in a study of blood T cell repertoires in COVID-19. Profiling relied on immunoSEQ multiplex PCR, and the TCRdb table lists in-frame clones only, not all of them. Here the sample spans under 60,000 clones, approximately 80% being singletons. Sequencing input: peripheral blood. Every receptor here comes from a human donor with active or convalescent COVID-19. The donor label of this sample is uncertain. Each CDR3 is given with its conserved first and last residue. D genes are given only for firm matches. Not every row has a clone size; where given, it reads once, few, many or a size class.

TGCGCCAGCAGCCAAGATTGGGACAGCTCCTACGAGCAGTACTTC,CASSQDWDSSYEQYF,TRBV4-1,.,TRBD1,TRBJ2-7
TGTGCCAGCCGCTTGGGATTTTCGACAGCTAACTATGGCTACACCTTC,CASRLGFSTANYGYTF,TRBV5-6,.,.,TRBJ1-2
TGTGCCAGCAGCGTAGGGGGCGGGAGGGGTGTCCAAGAGACCCAGTACTTC,CASSVGGGRGVQETQYF,TRBV9,few,TRBD2,TRBJ2-5
TGTGCCAGCAGCCAAGATGGGTTGGACAGCCTGAGCTCCTATAATTCACCCCTCCACTTT,CASSQDGLDSLSSYNSPLHF,TRBV14,few,.,TRBJ1-6
TGTGCCAGCAGCCCAGTTCCTGACTATTCAGAGACCCAGTACTTC,CASSPVPDYSETQYF,TRBV7-2,.,.,TRBJ2-5
TGTGCCAGCAGCTTAAGCGGGGTTGAGTTCCACGAGCAGTACTTC,CASSLSGVEFHEQYF,TRBV7-9,.,TRBD2,TRBJ2-7
TGTGCCAGCAGTTCCCCGACAGGGGTTGAAGCTTTCTTT,CASSSPTGVEAFF,TRBV28,.,TRBD1,TRBJ1-1
TGTGCCAGCAGTTTATCCCGTCAGCCCCAGCATTTT,CASSLSRQPQHF,TRBV28,once,.,TRBJ1-5
TGTGCCAGCAGCTTAGAAGGACAGGGAAGCAATCAGCCCCAGCATTTT,CASSLEGQGSNQPQHF,TRBV7-9,.,TRBD1,TRBJ1-5
TGTGCCAGCAGCTCGACAGGGGTAAACACTGAAGCTTTCTTT,CASSSTGVNTEAFF,TRBV11-3,.,TRBD1,TRBJ1-1
TGTGCCAGCAGCTCCGCGTCGAGGGGGAGCGGCTACACCTTC,CASSSASRGSGYTF,TRBV7-8,many,.,TRBJ1-2
TGTGCCAGCAGCTTTACAGGGACCTACAATGAGCAGTTCTTC,CASSFTGTYNEQFF,TRBV7-3,.,.,TRBJ2-1
TGTGCCAGCTCAGCTGGACAGGGAAGCTACGAGCAGTACTTC,CASSAGQGSYEQYF,TRBV18,.,TRBD1,TRBJ2-7
TGTGCCACCAGCAAACCCGGGACTAGCGGGAGAAATGAGCAGTTCTTC,CATSKPGTSGRNEQFF,TRBV24-1,.,TRBD2,TRBJ2-1
TGTGCCAGTAGTATTCCACAGGGTATAGCCAAAAACATTCAGTACTTC,CASSIPQGIAKNIQYF,TRBV19,.,.,TRBJ2-4
TGTGCCAGCAGTTTATACGACCCCCGGGACAACTCCTACAATGAGCAGTTCTTC,CASSLYDPRDNSYNEQFF,TRBV28,few,.,TRBJ2-1
TGTGCCAGCAGTTATGAAGTCGGGACTCAAAGCTACGAGCAGTACTTC,CASSYEVGTQSYEQYF,TRBV6-2/TRBV6-3,few,.,TRBJ2-7
TGTGCCAGCAGCTTAGTCACGGGGGGCTACACCTTC,CASSLVTGGYTF,TRBV11-2,.,.,TRBJ1-2
TGTGCCAGCAGTTATAGGGCGGGAGGCGTTGATGAGACGCAGTATTTT,CASSYRAGGVDETQYF,TRBV6-6,.,TRBD2,TRBJ2-3
TGCGCCAGCAGCTCTGGGGGGGTCCCCACAGATACGCAGTATTTT,CASSSGGVPTDTQYF,TRBV5-1,few,TRBD2,TRBJ2-3
TGTGCCAGCAGCCAGGAGGGGGGGATCTACGAGCAGTACTTC,CASSQEGGIYEQYF,TRBV5-4,.,.,TRBJ2-7
TGTGCCACCGTAGCGGGAGGGCCCTTCGACGAGCAGTACTTC,CATVAGGPFDEQYF,TRBV10-3,.,TRBD2,TRBJ2-7
TGCGCCAGCAGCCAGGGAGACACGCCCGATAATGAAAAACTGTTTTTT,CASSQGDTPDNEKLFF,TRBV4-3,.,.,TRBJ1-4
TGTGCCAGCAGTAGGACTAGCGGGAGTTCTGGGGCCAACGTCCTGACTTTC,CASSRTSGSSGANVLTF,TRBV28,.,TRBD2,TRBJ2-6
TGTGCCAGCAGCTTAGATCTCGTCCGGGGAGGGGGGGCGTTGAGTCAGCCCCAGCATTTT,CASSLDLVRGGGALSQPQHF,TRBV11-2,.,.,TRBJ1-5
TGTGCCAGCAGGGACCGGGACAGAGAAGCTTTCTTT,CASRDRDREAFF,TRBV6-6,.,TRBD1,TRBJ1-1
TGTGCCAGCAGCTTAGCGGGGGCGGGACTACCTATTTACGAGCAGTACTTC,CASSLAGAGLPIYEQYF,TRBV11-2,.,.,TRBJ2-7
TGTGCCAGCAGCTCGATACCCGAGCGCGAGCAGTACTTC,CASSSIPEREQYF,TRBV5-5,.,.,TRBJ2-7
TGTGCCAGCAACCCTAGGACTAGCGGGCCAGAGACCCAGTACTTC,CASNPRTSGPETQYF,TRBV6-2/TRBV6-3,.,TRBD2,TRBJ2-5
TGTGCCAGCAGTTCCGACTGGTACAATGAGCAGTTCTTC,CASSSDWYNEQFF,TRBV27,.,.,TRBJ2-1
TGTGCCAGCAGTGGACGGACGGCAGCGGGAGGTTCCAACGAGCAGTACTTC,CASSGRTAAGGSNEQYF,TRBV25-1,.,TRBD2,TRBJ2-7
TGTGCCAGCAGCTTCACAGGGGGCACCGGGGAGCTGTTTTTT,CASSFTGGTGELFF,TRBV7-8,.,TRBD1,TRBJ2-2
TGTGCCAGCAGTAGACAGGGGTCTATGTCCTACGAGCAGTACTTC,CASSRQGSMSYEQYF,TRBV9,.,TRBD1,TRBJ2-7
TGTGCCAGCAGCGTAGGAGGAGCAGGGACAGGGACCGGGGAGCTGTTTTTT,CASSVGGAGTGTGELFF,TRBV9,.,TRBD1,TRBJ2-2
TGCGCCAGCAGCTTGAAGTCTAGCGGGATTTACGAGCAGTTCTTC,CASSLKSSGIYEQFF,TRBV5-1,.,TRBD2,TRBJ2-1
TGTGCCAGCAGAGAGACAGGGGGTCTCGGTACGCAGTATTTT,CASRETGGLGTQYF,TRBV11-2,.,TRBD1,TRBJ2-3
TGTGCCAGCAGCTACCGAACGGCGGTGGGAAACACCATATATTTT,CASSYRTAVGNTIYF,TRBV11-3,.,.,TRBJ1-3
TGTGCCAGCAGGGACAGGATCTACGAGCAGTACTTC,CASRDRIYEQYF,TRBV2,.,TRBD1,TRBJ2-7
TGTGCCAGCAGTGAAGACGTTCGGGAGGGCGATGAGCAGTTCTTC,CASSEDVREGDEQFF,TRBV6-1,.,TRBD2,TRBJ2-1
TGTGCCAGCAGAAGGACAGGGGGCTCCTACGAGCAGTACTTC,CASRRTGGSYEQYF,TRBV6-5,.,TRBD1,TRBJ2-7
TGTGCCAGCAGTTACGGGACAGGGAACTATGGCTACACCTTC,CASSYGTGNYGYTF,TRBV27,.,TRBD1,TRBJ1-2
TGTGCCAGCTCACCAAGGGCCGGGACAGGTAGCTCTGGAAACACCATATATTTT,CASSPRAGTGSSGNTIYF,TRBV18,.,TRBD1,TRBJ1-3
TGTGCCAGCACCCAGGGGAGAACCTACGAGCAGTACTTC,CASTQGRTYEQYF,TRBV12-3/TRBV12-4,.,.,TRBJ2-7
TGTGCCAGTTCACAGGCCGGTTTGTATGGCTACACCTTC,CASSQAGLYGYTF,TRBV19,.,.,TRBJ1-2
TGTGCCAGCACTGGGGGGGGGCGAAGCTCTGGAAACACCATATATTTT,CASTGGGRSSGNTIYF,TRBV25-1,.,.,TRBJ1-3
TGTGCCCACGGCGGGATTTCCACAGATACGCAGTATTTT,CAHGGISTDTQYF,TRBV6-5,.,.,TRBJ2-3
TGCGCCAGCAGCTTCTTCTATCCCGGGACTAGCGGGAGGGCCTCCTACAATGAGCAGTTCTTC,CASSFFYPGTSGRASYNEQFF,TRBV5-1,.,TRBD2,TRBJ2-1
TGTGCCAGCAGCTTCGGGACAGGCCTTTACAATGAGCAGTTCTTC,CASSFGTGLYNEQFF,TRBV11-2,.,TRBD1,TRBJ2-1
TGTGCCAGCAGGAAACCGGGACAGTCCTACAATGAGCAGTTCTTC,CASRKPGQSYNEQFF,TRBV6-5,.,TRBD1,TRBJ2-1
TGTGCCAGCAGCTTGGAGGTCCTTGGGCTCGGGGAGCTGTTTTTT,CASSLEVLGLGELFF,TRBV5-4,once,.,TRBJ2-2
TGTGCCAGCAGCTTGGGGGGAGTACAGGGGGCCGGCTACACCTTC,CASSLGGVQGAGYTF,TRBV5-4,.,TRBD1,TRBJ1-2
TGTGCCACACAACTCGGCGGGACGTACAATGAGCAGTTCTTC,CATQLGGTYNEQFF,TRBV19,.,.,TRBJ2-1